One sample yielded the 30 T cell receptor beta chains listed below, sequenced in a study of cytomegalovirus exposure and HLA in healthy donors. The PCR was carried out with 60 Vbeta primers and 13 Jbeta primers. Sequenced by immunoSEQ multiplex PCR; TCRdb stores in-frame clones only, minus some. Of more than 150,000 clones listed, around 76% were seen once; the top ten hold about 2.5%. Sequenced input: PBMCs. The receptor set was obtained from a woman in her twenties or thirties in good health and CMV-seropositive.

This chain uses TRBV28 with TRBJ2-1; tentatively, D is TRBD2 (6 bases). The germline V gene has CDR1 MDHEN and CDR2 SYDVKM. The germline V and J ends were trimmed by 2 bases and 5 bases, with 13 bases remaining between them. The CDR3 has 15 residues. The CDR3 loop reads CASSLRRGVHNEQFF. CDR3 nucleotide sequence: TGTGCCAGCAGTTTACGGCGGGGCGTGCACAATGAGCAGTTCTTC.

The chain combines TRBV4-3 with TRBJ2-7; 7 nucleotides agree with TRBD1. CDR3 length equals 13 residues. Germline trimming cut 4 bases from V and 5 bases from J; bases unmatched to any gene: 5. Germline values: CDR1 LGHNA, CDR2 YSLEER. The CDR3, as DNA: TGCGCCAGCAGCCGGGACAGACGGAACGAGCAGTACTTC. This sequence encodes CASSRDRRNEQYF.

The rearrangement uses TRBV7-9 and TRBJ2-7; 8 bases agree with TRBD1. J was trimmed by 2 bases and V by 3 bases; bases with no gene match: 3. This CDR3 comprises 14 residues. Germline CDR1 is SEHNR and CDR2 is FQNEAQ (reference sequence). The CDR3 region has the DNA TGTGCCAGCAGCTTGCAGGACAGGGCCTACGAGCAGTACTTC. Protein product: CASSLQDRAYEQYF.

A few counts support this clone. This chain joins TRBV10-3 and TRBJ2-1, with TRBD2 identical over 14 bases. The J segment lost 9 bases and the V segment lost 3 bases, leaving 7 bases of the junction unmatched. Germline assignment: CDR1 ENHRY and CDR2 SYGVKD. The CDR3 is 16 amino acids. The CDR3 region is CAISDSGTSGGGEQFF. CDR3 DNA: TGTGCCATCAGTGATTCCGGGACTAGCGGGGGTGGTGAGCAGTTCTTC.

This clone was seen only a few times. The gene calls are TRBV5-4 and TRBJ2-5, with 10 bases lining up with TRBD2. J was trimmed by 5 bases and V by 0 bases; bases with no gene match: 4. Germline V gene lookup returns CDR1 SGHNT and CDR2 YYREEE (reference sequence). The CDR3 contains 15 residues. The CDR3 DNA is TGTGCCAGCAGCTTGGTTAGCGGGGGGCCGGAGACCCAGTACTTC. As protein: CASSLVSGGPETQYF.

The chain carries TRBV7-9 and TRBJ1-6; a possible D gene is TRBD1 (6 bases). Trimming stripped 5 bases from V and 13 bases from J, with 12 bases between. Germline V CDR1 and CDR2: SEHNR, FQNEAQ (reference sequence). CDR3 length: 12 amino acids. The CDR3 coding sequence is TGTGCCAGCAGCACAGAGGACAGTCCCCTCCACTTT. It yields the protein CASSTEDSPLHF.

This clone was seen just once. The rearrangement links TRBV6-5 to TRBJ1-4; possibly TRBD1 for D (5 bases). Looked up from germline, CDR1 is MNHEY and CDR2 is SVGAGI. V was trimmed by 6 bases and J by 8 bases, leaving 16 bases between them. This CDR3 comprises 14 residues. In DNA form, the CDR3 reads TGTGCCAGCAGGGGGGGAGGGGCCGGCGAAAAACTGTTTTTT. Amino acid sequence: CASRGGGAGEKLFF.

The CDR3 is CASSSPPGGYYEQYF. The CDR3 DNA reads as TGTGCCAGCAGCTCCCCTCCGGGGGGCTACTACGAGCAGTACTTC. The V and J genes are TRBV11-3 and TRBJ2-7; the D gene is possibly TRBD2 (7 bases). The CDR3 loop spans 15 amino acids. Germline V gene sequence: CDR1 SGHNT, CDR2 YENEEA. Trimming stripped 4 bases from V and 3 bases from J, with 16 bases between.

This chain links TRBV19 with TRBJ1-5; possibly TRBD1 for D (6 bases). Trimming took off 9 bases at V and 4 bases at J, with 16 bases between the two ends. CDR1 and CDR2 from the germline V gene are LNHDA and SQIVND (reference sequence). This CDR3 spans 14 amino acids. The CDR3 DNA follows: TGTGCCAGCGGCCCCGACAGGAGAAATCAGCCCCAGCATTTT. This encodes CASGPDRRNQPQHF.

The chain employs TRBV6-6 and TRBJ1-2; 8 positions agree with TRBD1. The CDR3 contains 14 residues. In germline, CDR1 is MNHNY, CDR2 SVGAGI (reference sequence). Trimming cost V 6 bases and J 1 base; bases outside gene matches: 4. The CDR3: CASSRTGNNYGYTF. The CDR3 region has the DNA TGTGCCAGCAGCCGGACAGGGAATAACTATGGCTACACCTTC.

The rearrangement links TRBV19 to TRBJ1-1; no clear D. The CDR3 covers 13 residues. Trimming removed 1 base at V and 2 bases at J, with 5 bases between. The germline V gene has CDR1 LNHDA and CDR2 SQIVND (reference sequence). The CDR3 sequence: CASSIGGNTEAFF. The CDR3 region has the DNA TGTGCCAGTAGTATAGGCGGAAACACTGAAGCTTTCTTT.

The chain is built from TRBV7-2 and TRBJ2-3, with 9 positions matching TRBD2. Germline values: CDR1 SGHTA, CDR2 FQGNSA. The CDR3 has 15 amino acids. The V segment lost 3 bases and the J segment 5 bases; nucleotides outside the gene matches: 6. The CDR3 here is CASSFSSGAQDTQYF. CDR3 in DNA: TGTGCCAGCAGCTTTTCTAGCGGGGCCCAAGATACGCAGTATTTT.

V and J are TRBV28 and TRBJ1-5; no reliable D call. The CDR3 loop spans 14 amino acids. The V gene's germline CDR1 is MDHEN and CDR2 SYDVKM. V gave up 4 bases and J gave up 6 bases, with 13 bases separating them. The CDR3 here is CASSSTAAGQPQHF. Written as DNA, the CDR3 is TGTGCCAGCAGTTCCACAGCGGCGGGTCAGCCCCAGCATTTT.

This clone was counted a few times. This rearrangement joins TRBV28 to TRBJ2-5, with TRBD2 identical over 8 bases. Germline CDR1 MDHEN, CDR2 SYDVKM. This CDR3 has 16 residues. Unmatched junction bases numbered 12, after V lost 7 bases and J lost 2 bases. The CDR3 sequence is CASIPWGGGGQETQYF. CDR3 DNA: TGTGCCAGCATTCCTTGGGGTGGCGGGGGGCAAGAGACCCAGTACTTC.

The chain couples TRBV2 to TRBJ2-7; TRBD2 matches at 8 bases. This CDR3 has 14 residues. CDR1 and CDR2 (germline): SNHLY, FYNNEI. Losses at the gene ends were 4 bases for V and 2 bases for J; bases not matched to a gene: 4. CDR3 in amino acids: CASSATGGTYEQYF. CDR3 nucleotide sequence: TGTGCCAGCAGTGCTACGGGGGGGACCTACGAGCAGTACTTC.

The chain employs TRBV6-4 and TRBJ2-6; 8 nucleotides align to TRBD1. The CDR3 has 15 residues. Germline V gives CDR1 MRHNA, CDR2 SNTAGT. Germline trimming cut 5 bases from V and 4 bases from J; bases unmatched to any gene: 4. CDR3 bases: TGTGCCAGCAGTAGACAGGGGACCGGGGCCAACGTCCTGACTTTC. Protein: CASSRQGTGANVLTF.

This clone was seen just once. This chain links TRBV14 with TRBJ2-6; TRBD2 is a possible D gene (6 bases). The germline CDR1 and CDR2 sequences are SGHDN and FVKESK. The CDR3 runs to 18 residues. Trimming removed 1 base from V and 0 bases from J, with 13 bases in between. The CDR3: CASSQVRRGYSGANVLTF. DNA for the CDR3: TGTGCCAGCAGCCAAGTAAGGAGGGGCTACTCTGGGGCCAACGTCCTGACTTTC. The full variable domain, in which reference TRBV14 and TRBJ2-6 provide the parts outside the CDR3, is EAGVTQFPSHSVIEKGQTVTLRCDPISGHDNLYWYRRVMGKEIKFLLHFVKESKQDESGMPNNRFLAERTGGTYSTLKVQPAELEDSGVYFCASSQVRRGYSGANVLTFGAGSRLTVL.

The genes are TRBV11-3 and TRBJ2-7, with D unclear. The CDR3 sequence is 12 residues long. The germline V gene encodes CDR1 SGHNT and CDR2 YENEEA. V was shortened by 0 bases and J by 7 bases, with 7 bases between the two germline ends. CDR3 in amino acids: CASSLDNREQYF. The CDR3 DNA follows: TGTGCCAGCAGCTTAGATAACCGGGAGCAGTACTTC.

J is TRBJ2-5 and V is TRBV6-6, with 8 bases identical to TRBD1. Germline V gene lookup returns CDR1 MNHNY and CDR2 SVGAGI (reference sequence). Germline trimming cut 6 bases from V and 11 bases from J; bases unmatched to any gene: 8. This CDR3 spans 12 amino acids. CDR3 nucleotide sequence: TGTGCCAGCAGCCTTGGACAGGGAACTCAGTACTTC. Its protein is CASSLGQGTQYF.

The rearrangement uses TRBV7-9 and TRBJ2-3; TRBD2 is a possible D gene (7 bases). CDR3 size: 15 residues. Trimming removed 2 bases from V and 5 bases from J, with 14 bases in between. The germline V gene has CDR1 SEHNR and CDR2 FQNEAQ (reference sequence). CDR3 loop: CASSLTGGRGDTQYF. The CDR3, as DNA: TGTGCCAGCAGCTTAACCGGGGGGCGCGGAGATACGCAGTATTTT.

This clone has more than one count but fewer than ten. This chain uses TRBV6-6 with TRBJ2-1; maybe TRBD1 (5 bases). Germline lookup yields CDR1 MNHNY and CDR2 SVGAGI (reference sequence). This CDR3 has 13 residues. V was trimmed by 3 bases and J by 6 bases, leaving 9 bases between them. DNA of the CDR3: TGTGCCAGCAGTTATAGGGGAAGCAATGAGCAGTTCTTC. The encoded protein is CASSYRGSNEQFF.

CDR3 bases: TGTGCCAGCACAACAGTGTTCTCCTACGAGCAGTACTTC. Its translation: CASTTVFSYEQYF. This chain uses TRBV2 with TRBJ2-5; D is undetermined. The end of the DNA fits TRBJ2-7 better, so the J call may be wrong. CDR1 is SNHLY and CDR2 is FYNNEI in the germline V gene. The CDR3 runs to 13 residues.

The table lists this clone with a few counts. Here the CDR3 DNA reads TGTGCCAGCAGCCCCTACAGGGTCCCGACCGGATACGAGCAGTACTTC. Protein product: CASSPYRVPTGYEQYF. The rearrangement uses TRBV7-8 and TRBJ2-7, with a weak D call TRBD1 (6 bases). The V and J ends lost 5 bases and 4 bases respectively, with 21 bases between them. CDR3 size: 16 residues. Germline assignment: CDR1 SGHVS and CDR2 FQNEAQ.

As concerns this clone: Other DNA sequences in this specimen translate into the identical CDR3. V gene TRBV9 combines with J gene TRBJ1-2, with D tentatively TRBD1 (5 bases). V gave up 2 bases and J gave up 3 bases, with 8 bases separating them. Germline assignment: CDR1 SGDLS and CDR2 YYNGEE. The CDR3 runs to 13 residues. In nucleotides, the CDR3 is TGTGCCAGCAGCGTGGGGGGGGACTATGGCTACACCTTC. Translating it yields CASSVGGDYGYTF.

This sequence joins TRBV7-9 and TRBJ2-7; a weak D match, TRBD2 (6 bases). V shed 7 bases and J shed 0 bases, with 10 bases lying between them. The CDR3 is made up of 13 amino acids. The germline V gene has CDR1 SEHNR and CDR2 FQNEAQ (reference sequence). The CDR3 nucleotides are TGTGCCAGCACCCACGGGAGCTCCTACGAGCAGTACTTC. Translated, it gives CASTHGSSYEQYF.

This chain connects TRBV5-6 to TRBJ2-1; TRBD2 agrees at 7 bases. The CDR3 length is 16 residues. V shed 4 bases, J shed 2 bases, and the junction held 9 bases outside the gene matches. Germline loops: CDR1 SGHDT, CDR2 YYEEEE. The CDR3 reads CASSLGPSGTYNEQFF. The CDR3 DNA reads TGTGCCAGCAGCCTGGGCCCTAGCGGTACCTACAATGAGCAGTTCTTC.

The chain joins TRBV4-3 to TRBJ2-7; TRBD1 agrees at 9 bases. V dropped 1 base and J dropped 0; count of bases not matched to a gene: 1. Germline CDR1 and CDR2: LGHNA and YSLEER. The CDR3 covers 15 residues. In DNA form, the CDR3 reads TGCGCCAGCAGCCAAGGGACAGGGGCCTCCTACGAGCAGTACTTC. This sequence encodes CASSQGTGASYEQYF.

This chain uses TRBV9 with TRBJ2-3, with 16 bases lining up with TRBD2. This CDR3 is 16 amino acids long. The V gene end was trimmed by 5 bases and the J gene end by 4 bases; junction bases not matched to a gene: 4. The V gene's germline CDR1 is SGDLS and CDR2 YYNGEE. CDR3 nucleotides: TGTGCCAGCAGGGGACTAGCGGGGGGGCCGGCAGATACGCAGTATTTT. It translates to CASRGLAGGPADTQYF.

A single count supports this clone. V is TRBV28 and J is TRBJ2-3; D perhaps matches TRBD2 (6 bases). The germline gives CDR1 MDHEN, CDR2 SYDVKM. The ends were cut back, 4 bases at V and 2 bases at J, with 16 bases in the middle. The CDR3 spans 16 residues. CDR3 bases: TGTGCCAGCAGTTACCCAGGACTATTGGACACAGATACGCAGTATTTT. This sequence encodes CASSYPGLLDTDTQYF. Full variable domain (outside the CDR3, taken from reference TRBV28 and TRBJ2-3): DVKVTQSSRYLVKRTGEKVFLECVQDMDHENMFWYRQDPGLGLRLIYFSYDVKMKEKGDIPEGYSVSREKKERFSLILESASTNQTSMYLCASSYPGLLDTDTQYFGPGTRLTVL.

The rearrangement joins TRBV14 to TRBJ2-5; TRBD2 agrees at 13 bases. There are 19 residues in the CDR3. Germline CDR1 SGHDN, CDR2 FVKESK. J gave up 2 bases and V 3 bases, and 12 bases lay outside the gene matches. The CDR3 DNA follows: TGTGCCAGCAGCCAGGGCCTCCGACTAGCGGGGGGCTTACAAGAGACCCAGTACTTC. Amino acids: CASSQGLRLAGGLQETQYF.